These 27 T cell receptor beta chains were all obtained from the same sample, sequenced in a study of Ad26.COV2.S vaccination and SARS-CoV-2 variants. Clones were sequenced by immunoSEQ multiplex PCR, and TCRdb holds only the in-frame ones, with some missing. The table lists 440,000 or so clones, about nine tenths of them singletons. Treatment described: approximately 18 received Ad26.COV2.S at low or high dose, single or two shots; a few received placebo; per-sample allocation not given. Samples analyzed were those drawn on day 63 after the first vaccine or placebo injection. The material was peripheral blood, obtained in a trial of Ad26.COV2.S vaccine versus placebo. These receptors were taken from a person between 18 and 65 years old who received the Ad26.COV2.S COVID-19 vaccine or a placebo.

The chain combines TRBV6-5 with TRBJ2-7; D possibly uses TRBD1 or TRBD2 (5 bases each). CDR3 length: 14 amino acids. The germline CDR1 and CDR2 sequences are MNHEY and SVGAGI. The V gene lost 7 bases and the J gene lost 0 bases, with 13 bases spanning the gap. CDR3 sequence (DNA): TGTGCCAGCAATCCGGGACGGAGCTCCTACGAGCAGTACTTC. Encoded protein: CASNPGRSSYEQYF.

The rearrangement joins TRBV18 to TRBJ2-5; D perhaps matches TRBD2 (6 bases). Germline CDR1 and CDR2: KGHSH and LQKENI. The CDR3 length is 18 residues. Trimming left V 4 bases short and J 2 bases short, with 23 bases between. This chain's CDR3 is CASSHLIATAGMQETQYF. The DNA of the CDR3 is TGTGCCAGCTCACATCTAATCGCCACCGCGGGGATGCAAGAGACCCAGTACTTC.

The chain recombines TRBV7-3 with TRBJ1-5; 7 nucleotides agree with TRBD1. Germline V gene sequence: CDR1 SGHTA, CDR2 FQGTGA. The junction had 14 bases not matched to a gene; V was cut back by 5 bases and J by 4 bases. The CDR3 has 17 residues. For the CDR3, the DNA is TGTGCCAGCAGCCTTCCGACAGGGAGGGTAGGGAATCAGCCCCAGCATTTT. Protein: CASSLPTGRVGNQPQHF.

J is TRBJ2-2 and V is TRBV12-3 or TRBV12-4; the D is unclear. V lost 5 bases and J lost 1, with 5 bases in between. The CDR3 consists of 13 residues. The CDR3 DNA follows: TGTGCCAGCAGTCTAAGGAACACCGGGGAGCTGTTTTTT. Translated: CASSLRNTGELFF.

This sequence joins TRBV4-1 and TRBJ1-3; D is uncertain. Germline V lookup: CDR1 MGHRA, CDR2 YSYEKL. CDR3 size: 17 residues. The V and J ends lost 4 bases and 0 bases respectively, with 16 bases between them. CDR3 sequence reads: CASSLSTAAASGNTIYF. The CDR3 DNA is TGCGCCAGCAGCCTCTCGACGGCGGCGGCCTCTGGAAACACCATATATTTT.

This sequence joins TRBV27 and TRBJ1-3; D gene unclear. V gave up 5 bases and J gave up 0 bases, with 11 bases separating them. This CDR3 spans 15 amino acids. Germline assignment: CDR1 MNHEY and CDR2 SMNVEV (reference sequence). Here the CDR3 DNA reads TGTGCCAGCAGTCGCGACCGGAGCTCTGGAAACACCATATATTTT. Its translation: CASSRDRSSGNTIYF.

The chain recombines TRBV2 with TRBJ1-1; tentatively, D is TRBD1 (5 bases). CDR1 and CDR2 from the germline V gene are SNHLY and FYNNEI. CDR3 length equals 13 residues. The germline V and J ends were trimmed by 4 bases and 2 bases, with 8 bases remaining between them. The CDR3 is CASSVDTNTEAFF. CDR3 sequence (DNA): TGTGCCAGCAGTGTGGACACAAACACTGAAGCTTTCTTT.

The sample holds a few counts of this clone. This chain links TRBV5-1 with TRBJ2-7; 10 bases are shared with TRBD2. Per the germline V gene, CDR1 is SGHRS and CDR2 is YFSETQ. The CDR3 runs to 18 residues. V gave up 4 bases and J gave up 7 bases; unmatched junction bases: 20. For the CDR3, the DNA is TGCGCCAGCAGCCCCGGACTAGCGGTAGGGCACCTCGGGGGGGAGCAGTACTTC. It translates to CASSPGLAVGHLGGEQYF.

The chain is built from TRBV10-2 and TRBJ2-6; 10 bases agree with TRBD2. Unmatched junction bases numbered 2, after V lost 6 bases and J lost 0 bases. The CDR3 is 16 amino acids. CDR1 is WSHSY, CDR2 SAAADI, per germline. The CDR3 sequence is CASRPSGSSGANVLTF. CDR3 nucleotide sequence: TGCGCCAGCAGGCCTAGCGGGAGCTCTGGGGCCAACGTCCTGACTTTC.

The chain carries TRBV15 and TRBJ2-7, with TRBD1 matching 8 bases. Germline CDR1 is LNHNV and CDR2 is YYDKDF (reference sequence). Germline trimming cut 0 bases from V and 5 bases from J; bases unmatched to any gene: 6. This CDR3 is 15 amino acids long. The CDR3 DNA reads as TGTGCCACCAGCAGAGACCGGGACAGGTCGGACGAGCAGTACTTC. It encodes CATSRDRDRSDEQYF.

V is TRBV11-3 and J is TRBJ2-3, with D unclear. Germline-derived CDR1 and CDR2 are SGHNT and YENEEA. V was pared by 5 bases and J by 5 bases, with 11 bases between. This CDR3 spans 13 amino acids. CDR3 sequence reads: CASSPRARDTQYF. The CDR3 DNA is TGTGCCAGCAGCCCTCGCGCCCGAGATACGCAGTATTTT.

This clone appeared a few times. V gene TRBV5-1 combines with J gene TRBJ1-4, with 7 bases that match TRBD1. The CDR3 contains 13 residues. Germline assignment: CDR1 SGHRS and CDR2 YFSETQ. With 7 bases clipped from V and 5 bases from J, the junction kept 5 bases outside the gene matches. In DNA, the CDR3 is TGCGCCAGCGGCCCAGGGGGGAATGAAAAACTGTTTTTT. Encoded protein: CASGPGGNEKLFF. Together with reference TRBV5-1 and TRBJ1-4, the CDR3 gives the full variable domain: KAGVTQTPRYLIKTRGQQVTLSCSPISGHRSVSWYQQTPGQGLQFLFEYFSETQRNKGNFPGRFSGRQFSNSRSEMNVSTLELGDSALYLCASGPGGNEKLFFGSGTQLSVL.

The chain is built from TRBV4-3 and TRBJ2-3; tentative D call: TRBD2 (6 bases). The CDR3 extends over 15 amino acids. V lost 3 bases to trimming and J lost 8 bases, with 18 bases between them. Germline V gives CDR1 LGHNA, CDR2 YSLEER. The CDR3 DNA reads as TGCGCCAGCAGCCAGGGACTCCGAACTCTCGCTACGCAGTATTTT. Its protein is CASSQGLRTLATQYF.

The genes are TRBV7-9 and TRBJ2-3, with D possibly called TRBD1 or TRBD2 (5 bases each). CDR3 size: 14 residues. The V and J ends lost 8 bases and 0 bases respectively, with 12 bases between them. Germline CDR1 is SEHNR and CDR2 is FQNEAQ (reference sequence). DNA of the CDR3: TGTGCCAGCGAAGGGACGGAGAGCACAGATACGCAGTATTTT. Amino acid sequence: CASEGTESTDTQYF.

This chain joins TRBV29-1 and TRBJ2-1, with 10 bases that match TRBD2. The CDR3 is 13 amino acids. In germline, CDR1 is SQVTM, CDR2 ANQGSEA. V trimming: 6 bases; J trimming: 6 bases; junction bases outside the gene matches: 5. The CDR3 sequence is CSVTLAGLNEQFF. The CDR3 region has the DNA TGCAGCGTCACACTAGCGGGGCTCAATGAGCAGTTCTTC.

This clone was observed a handful of times. DNA for the CDR3: TGTGCCAGCAGTTACGGCAAGGATACAAACTATGGCTACACCTTC. It yields the protein CASSYGKDTNYGYTF. The chain joins TRBV6-6 to TRBJ1-2; D call uncertain. Trimming took 2 bases from V and 2 from J, leaving 12 bases between them. The V gene's germline CDR1 is MNHNY and CDR2 SVGAGI (reference sequence). This CDR3 comprises 15 residues.

The rearrangement links TRBV10-2 to TRBJ1-6; 7 bases line up with TRBD1. V was clipped by 2 bases and J by 5 bases; unmatched bases: 9. CDR3 length: 17 residues. In germline, CDR1 is WSHSY, CDR2 SAAADI. Here the CDR3 DNA reads TGCGCCAGCAGTGAGACCCTACGCGGACAGGATAATTCACCCCTCCACTTT. This encodes CASSETLRGQDNSPLHF.

V and J are TRBV3-1 (or the pseudogene TRBV3-2) and TRBJ1-2; D is unresolved. V was pared by 5 bases and J by 7 bases, with 17 bases between. The CDR3 loop spans 14 amino acids. Germline assignment: CDR1 LGHDT and CDR2 YNNKEL (reference sequence). In nucleotides, the CDR3 is TGTGCCAGCAGCAGTCGGGAGAGGGCTCCTGGCTACACCTTC. Its protein is CASSSRERAPGYTF.

To note about this clone: At one of its ends the junction is not consistent with the germline gene, which may arise from a read error. V is TRBV7-8 and J is TRBJ2-3, with 8 bases matching TRBD1. CDR1 and CDR2 (germline): SGHVS, FQNEAQ. The CDR3 runs 15 residues. CDR3 sequence: CASKETGVGADTQYF. The CDR3 DNA sequence: TGTGCAAGCAAGGAGACAGGGGTAGGCGCAGATACGCAGTATTTT.

This chain connects TRBV4-1 to TRBJ2-1; possibly TRBD2 for D (5 bases). This CDR3 is built from 15 residues. Looked up from germline, CDR1 is MGHRA and CDR2 is YSYEKL. V lost 2 bases and J lost 0, with 8 bases in between. The CDR3 reads CASSQTRDSYNEQFF. Here the CDR3 DNA reads TGCGCCAGCAGCCAAACTAGAGACTCCTACAATGAGCAGTTCTTC.

The chain links TRBV18 to TRBJ1-4; the match to TRBD1 covers 7 bases. Germline CDR1 is KGHSH and CDR2 is LQKENI. CDR3 length: 14 residues. Losses at the gene ends were 6 bases for V and 6 bases for J; bases not matched to a gene: 7. CDR3 protein: CASSLRDRDEKLFF. CDR3 DNA sequence: TGTGCCAGCTCTCTCCGGGACAGAGATGAAAAACTGTTTTTT.

This chain uses TRBV3-1 (or the pseudogene TRBV3-2) with TRBJ2-3, with TRBD2 identical over 10 bases. The CDR3 totals 16 residues. Germline-derived CDR1 and CDR2 are LGHDT and YNNKEL (reference sequence). V gave up 4 bases and J gave up 6 bases; unmatched junction bases: 10. CDR3 amino acids: CASSPNSGGAGDTQYF. CDR3 DNA sequence: TGTGCCAGCAGCCCTAACAGCGGGGGGGCCGGGGATACGCAGTATTTT.

Note on this clone: Since no conserved phenylalanine or tryptophan closes the CDR3, a read error is the likely cause. The DNA is left out, because the CDR3 cannot be placed on it with certainty; the CDR3 is given as TCRdb lists it. This rearrangement joins TRBV5-6 to TRBJ1-2; the D call TRBD1 from the table was never checked on the DNA. Per the germline V gene, CDR1 is SGHDT and CDR2 is YYEEEE. With termini counted, the CDR3 has 12 amino acids. The CDR3 loop is CASSYGDNGPWL.

This chain joins TRBV6-2 or TRBV6-3 and TRBJ2-5, with 8 bases that match TRBD1. This CDR3 region has 13 residues. Trimming removed 6 bases from V and 6 bases from J; junction bases left unmatched: 6. From germline, CDR1 is MNHEY and CDR2 SVGEGT. CDR3 DNA: TGTGCCAGCAGCCCAGGGGGCCCGAAGACCCAGTACTTC. It is translated as CASSPGGPKTQYF.

The V gene is TRBV7-2, the J gene TRBJ2-7; D ambiguous. The CDR3 loop spans 13 amino acids. The V end was cut by 3 bases, the J end by 3 bases, with 9 bases between. CDR1 and CDR2 (germline): SGHTA, FQGNSA. The CDR3 bases are TGTGCCAGCAGCTTTGGTGGCAACTACGAGCAGTACTTC. Amino acids: CASSFGGNYEQYF.

This clone occurred a few times. V usage is TRBV3-1 (or the pseudogene TRBV3-2) and J usage is TRBJ2-1; D might be TRBD1 (5 bases). The CDR3 has 15 residues. V was shortened by 7 bases and J by 4 bases, with 17 bases between the two germline ends. CDR1 and CDR2 (germline): LGHDT, YNNKEL (reference sequence). This CDR3 reads CASTHVGAAYNEQFF. For the CDR3, the DNA is TGTGCCAGCACCCACGTAGGGGCAGCTTACAATGAGCAGTTCTTC.

The rearrangement joins TRBV7-9 to TRBJ2-7; perhaps TRBD1 as D (6 bases). The CDR3 covers 14 residues. The ends were cut back, 1 base at V and 3 bases at J, with 10 bases in the middle. CDR1 and CDR2 (germline): SEHNR, FQNEAQ (reference sequence). Here the CDR3 DNA reads TGTGCCAGCAGCTTAGGGACAGATAACTACGAGCAGTACTTC. Translation: CASSLGTDNYEQYF.